This TCR beta chain comes out of a study of blood T cell repertoires in COVID-19. Overall study context: Material from acute and convalescent COVID-19 was sourced from the United States, Italy and Spain. T cells, B-cell-depleted T cells, or PBMCs supplied cDNA or gDNA.

Methods used by the authors: Amplifying reference gene primers gave estimates of nucleated cell counts. The protocol was immunoSEQ multiplex PCR, while the TCRdb copy is restricted to in-frame clones and leaves out a portion. From that table come the V and J calls and clone size; the DNA was used to work out D and trimming. This sample carries approximately 100,000 clones, around 80% of them seen once, and the ten largest clones take about 4.5%. V was trimmed by 6 bases and J by 5 bases, leaving 25 bases between them. The germline gives CDR1 LGHDT, CDR2 YNNKEL (reference sequence). The length of the CDR3 is 18 residues.

Sequences were obtained from peripheral blood. The clonotype comes from a human donor in a cohort sampled during active or convalescent COVID-19. This chain joins TRBV3-1 (or the pseudogene TRBV3-2) and TRBJ2-2; D gene uncertain. The CDR3 DNA reads TGTGCCAGCAGTGACGAGACCCCGAGGCCGGCGTGGACCGGGGAGCTGTTTTTT. The encoded protein is CASSDETPRPAWTGELFF.